A single sample is the source of the 19 T cell receptor beta chains below, sequenced in a study of breast tumors, draining lymph nodes, adjacent tissues. TCRdb analysed the multiplex PCR reads with MiXCR anew, one entry per CDR3 protein. The table includes about 200,000 distinct CDR3 sequences, approximately 33% detected once. Samples came from axillary lymph nodes draining the breast cancer. The material sequenced was axillary lymph node tissue. The receptor set was obtained from a female donor with breast cancer. Some clones in this sample may be carry-over from other donors' samples.

This clonotype has more than one count but fewer than ten. The chain is built from TRBV28 and TRBJ1-4, with a weak D call TRBD1 (5 bases). The CDR3 spans 16 residues. Trimming stripped 0 bases from V and 2 bases from J, with 10 bases between. CDR1 and CDR2 from the germline V gene are MDHEN and SYDVKM. This chain's CDR3 is CASSLWGGGTNEKLFF. CDR3 sequence (DNA): TGTGCCAGCAGTTTATGGGGGGGAGGGACTAATGAAAAACTGTTTTTT.

The chain is built from TRBV20-1 and TRBJ1-6; the D is unclear. V lost 1 base and J lost 9, with 10 bases in between. Germline CDR1 reads DFQATT; CDR2 reads SNEGSKA (reference sequence). This CDR3 has 13 amino acids. The CDR3 nucleotides are TGCAGTGCTAGAGCGAGCGGCGGTTCACCCCTCCACTTT. Translating gives CSARASGGSPLHF.

This clonotype was detected many times. V gene TRBV12-3 or TRBV12-4 combines with J gene TRBJ2-3; 15 bases match TRBD2. The CDR3 is made up of 17 amino acids. With 3 bases clipped from V and 2 bases from J, the junction kept 3 bases outside the gene matches. DNA of the CDR3: TGTGCCAGCAGTTTTCGGACTAGCGGGAGGGCCACAGATACGCAGTATTTT. Translating gives CASSFRTSGRATDTQYF.

The CDR3 DNA follows: TGTGCCCCCAGCGGGGAGACCCAGTACTTC. This sequence encodes CAPSGETQYF. The rearrangement uses TRBV12-3 or TRBV12-4 and TRBJ2-5, with D perhaps matching TRBD2 (6 bases). This CDR3 has 10 amino acids. Between the trimmed V and J ends, which lost 11 bases and 5 bases, there was a span of 9 bases.

This clonotype showed up many times. V and J are TRBV12-3 or TRBV12-4 and TRBJ1-2; D is possibly TRBD1 (5 bases). V lost 5 bases and J lost 1, with 11 bases in between. The CDR3 covers 14 residues. For the CDR3, the DNA is TGTGCCAGCAGTCCCGACAGCGATAACTATGGCTACACCTTC. Amino acids: CASSPDSDNYGYTF.

There are a few counts of this clonotype. This rearrangement joins TRBV7-6 to TRBJ1-2; 7 bases are a match to TRBD1. CDR3 length: 15 amino acids. Per the germline V gene, CDR1 is SGHVS and CDR2 is FNYEAQ. The V segment lost 5 bases and the J segment 7 bases; nucleotides outside the gene matches: 13. This chain's CDR3 is CASSVKTGSPSGYTF. DNA of the CDR3: TGTGCCAGCAGCGTTAAGACAGGGTCGCCGTCTGGCTACACCTTC. The variable domain in full, with the rest retrieved from reference TRBV7-6 and TRBJ1-2, is GAGVSQSPRYKVTKRGQDVALRCDPISGHVSLYWYRQALGQGPEFLTYFNYEAQQDKSGLPNDRFSAERPEGSISTLTIQRTEQRDSAMYRCASSVKTGSPSGYTFGSGTRLTVV.

This clonotype was recorded many times. The genes are TRBV5-1 and TRBJ2-5, with D maybe TRBD2 (6 bases). The V end was cut by 0 bases, the J end by 5 bases, with 11 bases between. Germline V gives CDR1 SGHRS, CDR2 YFSETQ. The CDR3 runs to 14 residues. CDR3 region: CASSLDLGGETQYF. DNA of the CDR3: TGCGCCAGCAGCTTGGATTTAGGAGGGGAGACCCAGTACTTC.

By its share, this clonotype is medium-sized. The V call is TRBV4-1, the J call TRBJ2-1; perhaps TRBD1 as D (6 bases). Trimming removed 0 bases at V and 4 bases at J, with 13 bases between. The CDR3 is made up of 16 amino acids. Germline CDR1 MGHRA, CDR2 YSYEKL. The DNA of the CDR3 is TGCGCCAGCAGCCAAGATCAAGGGGGTTCGTACAATGAGCAGTTCTTC. Translation: CASSQDQGGSYNEQFF.

The table lists this clonotype with a few counts. The rearrangement uses TRBV5-1 and TRBJ2-4, with 9 bases fitting TRBD2. V lost 4 bases to trimming and J lost 0 bases; unmatched junction nucleotides: 8. CDR1 SGHRS and CDR2 YFSETQ come from the germline V gene. The CDR3 has 17 residues. CDR3 in DNA: TGCGCCAGCAGCCTAAATAGCGGGAGAGTAGCCAAAAACATTCAGTACTTC. It encodes CASSLNSGRVAKNIQYF.

This clonotype was observed at least ten times. The chain recombines TRBV30 with TRBJ2-5; D perhaps matches TRBD1 (5 bases). The V end was cut by 0 bases, the J end by 2 bases, with 10 bases between. The length of the CDR3 is 14 residues. CDR1 is GTSNPN, CDR2 SVGIG, per germline (reference sequence). The CDR3 DNA sequence: TGTGCCTGGAGTGTGGTGGCAGGGCAAGAGACCCAGTACTTC. Encoded protein: CAWSVVAGQETQYF.

This clonotype was counted at least ten times. The chain links TRBV5-8 to TRBJ2-3, with 7 bases identical to TRBD1. With V trimmed by 4 bases and J by 0 bases, 5 bases remained unmatched. Germline CDR1 reads SGHTS; CDR2 reads YDEGEE. This CDR3 has 15 residues. The CDR3, as DNA: TGTGCCAGCAGCCCCCGGACAGGCAGCACAGATACGCAGTATTTT. Translation: CASSPRTGSTDTQYF.

This clonotype was recorded a few times. The CDR3 loop is CASSTQGNEAFF. The CDR3 nucleotides are TGTGCCAGTAGTACACAGGGAAATGAAGCTTTCTTT. The V gene is TRBV19, the J gene TRBJ1-1; TRBD1 might be the D (6 bases). The germline V gene has CDR1 LNHDA and CDR2 SQIVND (reference sequence). The V end lost 4 bases, the J end lost 7 bases, and 10 bases lay between the germline ends. The CDR3 sequence is 12 residues long.

The chain links TRBV20-1 to TRBJ1-4; the D is unclear. Germline CDR1 DFQATT, CDR2 SNEGSKA (reference sequence). V gave up 6 bases and J gave up 3 bases, with 11 bases separating them. The CDR3 extends over 13 amino acids. The CDR3 region has the DNA TGCAGTGCACCGGACGGTTCTAATGAAAAACTGTTTTTT. This translates into CSAPDGSNEKLFF.

The chain joins TRBV11-2 to TRBJ1-1; TRBD1 agrees at 9 bases. J lost 0 bases, V lost 3 bases, and 5 bases had no gene match. Germline V gene lookup returns CDR1 SGHAT and CDR2 FQNNGV. CDR3 size: 16 residues. The CDR3 loop reads CASSFGTGYMNTEAFF. The CDR3 nucleotides are TGTGCCAGCAGCTTCGGGACAGGGTATATGAACACTGAAGCTTTCTTT.

In this sample, this clonotype turned up many times. The V call is TRBV5-8, the J call TRBJ1-4; 11 bases fit TRBD1. The CDR3 is made up of 17 amino acids. In germline, CDR1 is SGHTS, CDR2 YDEGEE. J was trimmed by 8 bases and V by 2 bases; bases with no gene match: 11. DNA for the CDR3: TGTGCCAGCAGCTTTACCGGGACAGGGGGATTCGGGGAAAAACTGTTTTTT. It is translated as CASSFTGTGGFGEKLFF.

Many counts were recorded for this clonotype. The chain links TRBV20-1 to TRBJ2-3; weak D call: TRBD2 (6 bases). The CDR3 loop spans 13 amino acids. Looked up from germline, CDR1 is DFQATT and CDR2 is SNEGSKA (reference sequence). The V gene lost 5 bases and the J gene lost 1 base, with 10 bases spanning the gap. The CDR3 nucleotides read TGCAGTGCTGCTCCTAGCGGCACAGATACGCAGTATTTT. This sequence encodes CSAAPSGTDTQYF.

The chain has TRBV20-1 and TRBJ1-6, with D perhaps matching TRBD1 (6 bases). The CDR3 has 15 residues. V gave up 6 bases and J gave up 3 bases, with 15 bases separating them. Germline lookup yields CDR1 DFQATT and CDR2 SNEGSKA (reference sequence). Written as DNA, the CDR3 is TGCAGTGCCTCGCCGGGGGCGGGCTATAATTCACCCCTCCACTTT. It encodes CSASPGAGYNSPLHF.

This clonotype turned up a few times. With a much larger clone just one base away, this may be a read error. V and J are TRBV20-1 and TRBJ2-1; TRBD2 matches at 8 bases. CDR1 is DFQATT, CDR2 SNEGSKA, per germline (reference sequence). This CDR3 has 12 amino acids. The CDR3 DNA sequence: TGCAGTTTTAGCGGGGTTTCTCATGAGCCGTTCTTC. Translation: CSFSGVSHEPFF.

This rearrangement joins TRBV28 to TRBJ1-2; unclear D gene. The CDR3 sequence is 15 residues long. The germline V gene encodes CDR1 MDHEN and CDR2 SYDVKM. V shed 5 bases and J shed 0 bases, with 13 bases lying between them. CDR3: CASSPTERTNYGYTF. CDR3 nucleotide sequence: TGTGCCAGCAGTCCGACGGAGCGTACTAACTATGGCTACACCTTC.